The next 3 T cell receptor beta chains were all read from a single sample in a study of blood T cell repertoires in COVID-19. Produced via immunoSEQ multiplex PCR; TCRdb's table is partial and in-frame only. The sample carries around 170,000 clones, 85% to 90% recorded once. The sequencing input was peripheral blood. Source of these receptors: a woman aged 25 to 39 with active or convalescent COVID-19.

The CDR3, as DNA: TGTGCCAGCAGCTTCCAGGGTAATCAGCCCCAGCATTTT. Its translation is CASSFQGNQPQHF. The chain is built from TRBV7-8 and TRBJ1-5; the D gene is possibly TRBD1 (5 bases). Germline V CDR1 and CDR2: SGHVS, FQNEAQ. V lost 3 bases and J 4 bases, leaving 7 bases between the germline ends. This CDR3 comprises 13 residues. Filled out from reference TRBV7-8 and TRBJ1-5, the complete variable domain reads GAGVSQSPRYKVAKRGQDVALRCDPISGHVSLFWYQQALGQGPEFLTYFQNEAQLDKSGLPSDRFFAERPEGSVSTLKIQRTQQEDSAVYLCASSFQGNQPQHFGDGTRLSIL.

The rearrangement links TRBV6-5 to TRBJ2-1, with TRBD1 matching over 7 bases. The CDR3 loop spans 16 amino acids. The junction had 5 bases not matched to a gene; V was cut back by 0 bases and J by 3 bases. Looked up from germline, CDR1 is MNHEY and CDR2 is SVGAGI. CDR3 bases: TGTGCCAGCAGTTACTCGAGCCAGGGGGACTACAATGAGCAGTTCTTC. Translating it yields CASSYSSQGDYNEQFF.

CDR3 residues: CAWNAGGPYEQYF. CDR3 nucleotides: TGTGCCTGGAACGCAGGGGGCCCCTACGAGCAGTACTTC. This chain uses TRBV30 with TRBJ2-7; 8 positions agree with TRBD1. Per germline, CDR1 GTSNPN and CDR2 SVGIG (reference sequence). V dropped 4 bases and J dropped 2; count of bases not matched to a gene: 4. The CDR3 is 13 amino acids.